A selection of T cell receptor beta chains follows, all from one sample in a study of T cell repertoires in cytomegalovirus infection. TCRdb called the reads again in MiXCR, with one record for every CDR3 protein. The sample has around 300,000 distinct CDR3 sequences, 22% seen once. These receptors are not linked to any known antigen. The specimen was cultured PBMCs, collected from culture after CMV antigen stimulation. These receptors were taken from a human donor in good health (CMV status not recorded). Some clones in this sample may be carry-over from other donors' samples. CDR3s include the opening cysteine and the closing phenylalanine or tryptophan. A D gene is named only where the DNA matches it firmly. Clone size is shown for a subset of rows, as once, few, many or a class of expanded clone.

CASSLAGGADTQYF TGTGCCAGCAGCCTAGCGGGAGGTGCAGATACGCAGTATTTT TRBD2 TRBV7-9 many TRBJ2-3
CASRSKGGSGNTIYF TGTGCCAGCAGGTCTAAAGGGGGCTCTGGAAACACCATATATTTT NA TRBV12-3/TRBV12-4 NA TRBJ1-3
CASSLGSRTSSTDTQYF TGTGCCAGCAGTTTAGGTTCGAGGACATCGAGCACAGATACGCAGTATTTT NA TRBV12-3/TRBV12-4 NA TRBJ2-3
CATRGQGGPSGEGYTF TGTGCCACCAGGGGACAGGGTGGCCCCTCCGGCGAGGGCTACACCTTC TRBD1 TRBV24-1 NA TRBJ1-2
CASSLGERPQETQYF TGTGCCAGCAGCTTAGGCGAACGCCCACAAGAGACCCAGTACTTC NA TRBV7-2 many TRBJ2-5
CASRKTSGRALGETQYF TGTGCCAGCAGGAAGACTAGCGGGAGGGCCCTTGGAGAGACCCAGTACTTC TRBD2 TRBV6-2/TRBV6-3 NA TRBJ2-5
CASSPGQYNEQFF TGTGCCAGCAGCCCGGGACAGTACAATGAGCAGTTCTTC TRBD1 TRBV7-9 few TRBJ2-1
CASSFHPPGVGNGYTF TGTGCCAGCAGTTTCCACCCTCCAGGGGTCGGGAATGGCTACACCTTC NA TRBV27 NA TRBJ1-2
CASSLSLAGAAYEQYF TGTGCCAGCAGCTTGTCCCTCGCAGGCGCCGCCTACGAGCAGTACTTC NA TRBV5-6 NA TRBJ2-7
CASSIGVGTGELFF TGTGCCAGCAGTATCGGAGTGGGTACCGGGGAGCTGTTTTTT NA TRBV6-4 NA TRBJ2-2
CASSFFGRDRGRLFF TGTGCCAGCAGTTTCTTCGGTCGGGACAGGGGGCGACTGTTTTTT TRBD1 TRBV28 few TRBJ2-2
CSARITGQPQHF TGCAGTGCTAGGATTACAGGGCAGCCCCAGCATTTT NA TRBV20-1 NA TRBJ1-5
CASSVASRSSYNEQFF TGTGCCAGCAGCGTAGCCAGCCGTAGCTCCTACAATGAGCAGTTCTTC NA TRBV9 NA TRBJ2-1
CSSQLQPNPVDEQFF TGCAGCAGCCAGTTGCAACCGAACCCTGTGGATGAGCAGTTCTTC NA TRBV29-1 few TRBJ2-1
CSARPPGTSPLHF TGCAGTGCTCGCCCCCCGGGTACTTCACCCCTCCACTTT NA TRBV20-1 once TRBJ1-6